A selection of T cell receptor beta chains follows, all from one sample in a study of blood T cell repertoires in COVID-19. Repertoires were generated with immunoSEQ multiplex PCR, while TCRdb's copy carries only in-frame clones and drops some. The data show about 180,000 clones, 80% to 90% seen once. Source material: peripheral blood. The source of these receptors is a man aged 50 to 60 with active or convalescent COVID-19. Each CDR3 is given with its conserved first and last residue. The D gene is left open where the match is weak. Where a row states a size, it is once, few, many or the class of an expanded clone; other rows omit it.

abundance,j_gene,d_gene,v_gene,CDR3aa,CDR3nt
-,TRBJ1-5,TRBD1,TRBV10-3,CATTTGGVNQPQHF,TGTGCCACCACTACAGGGGGTGTCAATCAGCCCCAGCATTTT
-,TRBJ1-5,-,TRBV24-1,CATSDPSTENSNQPQHF,TGTGCCACCAGTGATCCCTCGACAGAGAATAGCAATCAGCCCCAGCATTTT
-,TRBJ2-2,TRBD2,TRBV7-3,CASSLSSAGVGTGELFF,TGTGCCAGCAGCTTAAGTTCTGCGGGAGTTGGGACCGGGGAGCTGTTTTTT
few,TRBJ1-4,-,TRBV2,CASRDNGDATNEKLFF,TGTGCTAGCAGAGATAACGGAGATGCAACTAATGAAAAACTGTTTTTT
-,TRBJ2-2,-,TRBV4-3,CASSQGDRNTGELFF,TGCGCCAGCAGCCAAGGAGACAGAAATACCGGGGAGCTGTTTTTT
few,TRBJ2-7,TRBD1,TRBV19,CASSIDRVQGISSYEQYF,TGTGCCAGTAGTATAGACCGAGTACAGGGGATTTCCTCCTACGAGCAGTACTTC
-,TRBJ2-7,TRBD1,TRBV7-2,CASSPQGPYEQYF,TGTGCCAGCAGCCCACAGGGGCCCTACGAGCAGTACTTC
-,TRBJ1-6,-,TRBV30,CAWRGATYNSPLHF,TGTGCCTGGAGAGGGGCGACCTATAATTCACCCCTCCACTTT
-,TRBJ2-6,-,TRBV9,CASSSLGANVLTF,TGTGCCAGCAGCTCACTCGGGGCCAACGTCCTGACTTTC
-,TRBJ1-4,-,TRBV11-2,CASSGQTTGGSEKLFF,TGTGCCAGCAGCGGACAGACAACCGGTGGGAGTGAAAAACTGTTTTTT
-,TRBJ2-4,TRBD2,TRBV18,CASREGLAKNIQYF,TGTGCCAGCCGGGAGGGGTTAGCCAAAAACATTCAGTACTTC
once,TRBJ1-6,-,TRBV25-1,CASSETRGYNSPLHF,TGTGCCAGCAGTGAAACCAGGGGTTATAATTCACCCCTCCACTTT
-,TRBJ2-7,-,TRBV12-3/TRBV12-4,CASTTDRQFEQYF,TGTGCCAGCACCACGGATCGACAGTTTGAGCAGTACTTC
-,TRBJ2-3,-,TRBV6-4,CASSELAASTDTQYF,TGTGCCAGCAGTGAACTAGCAGCTAGCACAGATACGCAGTATTTT
-,TRBJ2-5,TRBD2,TRBV7-9,CASSPGLAGDDETQYF,TGTGCCAGCAGCCCAGGACTAGCGGGAGATGATGAGACCCAGTACTTC
-,TRBJ1-1,-,TRBV9,CASSVKGEVTEAFF,TGTGCCAGCAGCGTAAAAGGGGAGGTCACTGAAGCTTTCTTT
-,TRBJ2-1,TRBD1,TRBV11-1,CASSFPGQLMNNEQFF,TGTGCCAGCAGCTTTCCGGGACAGCTCATGAACAATGAGCAGTTCTTC
-,TRBJ1-5,-,TRBV14,CASSHNGNQPQHF,TGTGCCAGCAGCCACAATGGCAATCAGCCCCAGCATTTT
-,TRBJ2-3,-,TRBV5-1,CASSLVPGGTSTDTQYF,TGCGCCAGCAGCTTGGTTCCAGGAGGAACTAGCACAGATACGCAGTATTTT
-,TRBJ2-7,-,TRBV7-6,CASSLSGLSYEQYF,TGTGCCAGCAGCTTATCAGGGCTCTCCTACGAGCAGTACTTC
-,TRBJ1-3,TRBD1,TRBV7-6,CASSTQGAPGNTIYF,TGTGCCAGCAGCACACAGGGGGCGCCTGGAAACACCATATATTTT
-,TRBJ2-5,TRBD2,TRBV7-9,CASSALAGGQETQYF,TGTGCCAGCAGCGCACTAGCGGGGGGCCAAGAGACCCAGTACTTC
-,TRBJ1-2,-,TRBV5-1,CASSMDSNYGYTF,TGCGCCAGCAGCATGGACAGTAACTATGGCTACACCTTC
-,TRBJ1-4,-,TRBV19,CASSKVSEKLFF,TGTGCCAGTAGCAAAGTGAGTGAAAAACTGTTTTTT
once,TRBJ1-3,-,TRBV19,CASNIPGNTIYF,TGTGCCAGTAATATTCCGGGAAACACCATATATTTT
few,TRBJ2-1,TRBD2,TRBV7-3,CASSFGGAYNEQFF,TGTGCCAGCAGCTTCGGGGGGGCTTACAATGAGCAGTTCTTC
-,TRBJ1-6,-,TRBV6-6,CASSRGGDGNSPLHF,TGTGCCAGCAGTCGGGGGGGGGACGGTAATTCACCCCTCCACTTT
-,TRBJ2-7,TRBD1,TRBV5-6,CASSLGGQGATYEQYF,TGTGCCAGCAGCCTTGGTGGACAGGGGGCCACCTACGAGCAGTACTTC
-,TRBJ2-5,-,TRBV6-4,CASSVAGGETQYF,TGTGCCAGCAGTGTTGCTGGAGGAGAGACCCAGTACTTC
-,TRBJ2-1,-,TRBV3-1/TRBV3-2,CASSQVKNEQFF,TGTGCCAGCAGCCAAGTTAAAAATGAGCAGTTCTTC
-,TRBJ1-5,-,TRBV28,CASSSGSQPQHF,TGTGCCAGCAGTTCCGGGAGTCAGCCCCAGCATTTT
-,TRBJ1-1,-,TRBV6-6,CASSYGQNTEAFF,TGTGCCAGCAGTTACGGGCAGAACACTGAAGCTTTCTTT
once,TRBJ1-4,-,TRBV28,CASRAVGDEKLFF,TGTGCCAGCAGGGCCGTGGGAGATGAAAAACTGTTTTTT
-,TRBJ2-1,TRBD2,TRBV29-1,CSVEIAGDNEQFF,TGCAGCGTTGAGATAGCGGGAGACAATGAGCAGTTCTTC
-,TRBJ1-1,TRBD1,TRBV5-1,CASSTGQGGLPAEAFF,TGCGCCAGCAGCACGGGACAGGGTGGGCTGCCTGCTGAAGCTTTCTTT
-,TRBJ1-3,-,TRBV7-6,CASSLTDTNGNTIYF,TGTGCCAGCAGCTTAACGGACACGAACGGAAACACCATATATTTT
-,TRBJ2-7,TRBD1,TRBV6-5,CASSYLTGDYEQYF,TGTGCCAGCAGTTACTTGACAGGGGACTACGAGCAGTACTTC
-,TRBJ2-5,-,TRBV4-3,CASSQAAGETQYF,TGCGCCAGCAGCCAAGCGGCGGGAGAGACCCAGTACTTC
-,TRBJ2-5,-,TRBV27,CASSQGDAIRETQYF,TGTGCCAGCAGTCAGGGCGACGCCATACGGGAGACCCAGTACTTC
few,TRBJ2-3,TRBD2,TRBV28,CASSSAGGDTQYF,TGTGCCAGCAGTTCAGCGGGAGGCGATACGCAGTATTTT
-,TRBJ1-2,-,TRBV29-1,CSVEGLGAHSYGYTF,TGCAGCGTCGAGGGTTTGGGGGCGCATAGCTATGGCTACACCTTC
once,TRBJ2-7,TRBD1,TRBV19,CASSRGQGLGWGEQYF,TGTGCCAGTAGTAGGGGACAGGGATTGGGGTGGGGCGAGCAGTACTTC
-,TRBJ1-1,-,TRBV7-2,CASSPSHSRSAEAFF,TGTGCCAGCAGCCCATCTCATTCTCGAAGCGCTGAAGCTTTCTTT
-,TRBJ2-5,-,TRBV3-1/TRBV3-2,CASSQLSETQYF,TGTGCCAGCAGCCAACTTTCCGAGACCCAGTACTTC
-,TRBJ1-2,-,TRBV6-5,CATTEGGANYGYTF,TGTGCCACGACGGAGGGGGGGGCTAACTATGGCTACACCTTC
-,TRBJ1-1,-,TRBV3-1/TRBV3-2,CASSQDGGGAEAFF,TGTGCCAGCAGCCAAGATGGCGGGGGCGCTGAAGCTTTCTTT
once,TRBJ1-6,-,TRBV27,CASSFQGIYNSPLHF,TGTGCCAGCAGTTTCCAGGGTATCTATAATTCACCCCTCCACTTT
-,TRBJ1-3,-,TRBV7-9,CASSGWAPGNTIYF,TGTGCCAGCAGCGGATGGGCGCCTGGAAACACCATATATTTT
-,TRBJ1-1,-,TRBV5-4,CASSRGEGQMNTEAFF,TGTGCCAGCAGCCGTGGGGAAGGACAGATGAACACTGAAGCTTTCTTT
-,TRBJ1-1,-,TRBV9,CASSVAVMNTEAFF,TGTGCCAGCAGCGTAGCGGTGATGAACACTGAAGCTTTCTTT
-,TRBJ2-3,TRBD2,TRBV29-1,CSVVAGAITDTQYF,TGCAGCGTCGTAGCGGGGGCGATCACAGATACGCAGTATTTT
-,TRBJ2-1,TRBD1,TRBV12-3/TRBV12-4,CASHNTGANEQFF,TGTGCCAGCCACAACACAGGGGCGAATGAGCAGTTCTTC
few,TRBJ2-7,TRBD2,TRBV7-3,CASSGGKTQGTSGYEQYF,TGTGCCAGCAGCGGGGGTAAGACGCAAGGGACTAGCGGCTACGAGCAGTACTTC
-,TRBJ2-2,-,TRBV19,CASSLRDSYTGELFF,TGTGCCAGTAGTCTCCGGGACTCATACACCGGGGAGCTGTTTTTT
-,TRBJ1-6,-,TRBV7-3,CASSWGQYNSPLHF,TGTGCCAGCAGCTGGGGACAATATAATTCACCCCTCCACTTT